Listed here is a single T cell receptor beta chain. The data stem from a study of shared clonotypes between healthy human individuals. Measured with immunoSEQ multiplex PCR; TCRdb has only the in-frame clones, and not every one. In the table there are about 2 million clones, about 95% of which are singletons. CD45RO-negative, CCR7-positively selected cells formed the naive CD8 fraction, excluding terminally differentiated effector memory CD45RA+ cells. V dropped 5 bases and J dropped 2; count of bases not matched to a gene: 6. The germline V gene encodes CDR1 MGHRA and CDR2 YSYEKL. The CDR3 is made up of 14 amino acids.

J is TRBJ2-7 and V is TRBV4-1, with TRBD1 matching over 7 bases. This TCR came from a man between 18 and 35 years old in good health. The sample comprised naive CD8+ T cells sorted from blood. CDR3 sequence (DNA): TGCGCCAGCAGCATCCGGGACAGTACCTACGAGCAGTACTTC. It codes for CASSIRDSTYEQYF.